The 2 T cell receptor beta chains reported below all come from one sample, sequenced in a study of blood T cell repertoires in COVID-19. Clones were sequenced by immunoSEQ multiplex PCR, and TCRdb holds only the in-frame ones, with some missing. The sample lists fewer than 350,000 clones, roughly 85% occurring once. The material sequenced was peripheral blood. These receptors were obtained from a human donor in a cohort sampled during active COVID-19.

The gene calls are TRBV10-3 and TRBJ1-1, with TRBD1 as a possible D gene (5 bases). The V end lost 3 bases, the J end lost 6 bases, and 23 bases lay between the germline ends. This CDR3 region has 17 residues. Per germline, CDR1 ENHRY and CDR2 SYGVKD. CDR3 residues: CAISDGGRGNRAPEAFF. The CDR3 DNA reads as TGTGCCATCAGTGACGGGGGTCGAGGAAATAGGGCGCCTGAAGCTTTCTTT.

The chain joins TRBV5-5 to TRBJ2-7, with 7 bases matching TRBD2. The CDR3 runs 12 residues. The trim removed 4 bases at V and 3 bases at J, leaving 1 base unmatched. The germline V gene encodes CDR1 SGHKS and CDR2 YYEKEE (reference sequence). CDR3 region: CASSPGGYEQYF. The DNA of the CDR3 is TGTGCCAGCAGCCCGGGGGGCTACGAGCAGTACTTC.